Included here is one T cell receptor beta chain sequence, with context. The CDR3 extends over 13 amino acids. Germline V gene data show CDR1 as SQVTM and CDR2 as ANQGSEA. V was trimmed by 6 bases and J by 8 bases, leaving 19 bases between them. The sample originates from a study of OX40 agonist ivuxolimab in advanced cancers. Study overall: Those enrolled were about 80% male, with a mean age of 60 years and ages from about 20 to 85.

This table comes from immunoSEQ multiplex PCR, and its TCRdb copy is limited to in-frame clones, with some not included. The sample has around 20,000 clones; about four fifths are singletons. Sequenced material: CD4+ or CD8+ T cells sorted from blood, taken in a trial of the OX40 agonist ivuxolimab. The chain uses TRBV29-1 and TRBJ1-2, with D possibly being TRBD1 (5 bases). The sequence was collected from an adult with an advanced solid tumor such as melanoma, head and neck, liver or kidney cancer. The CDR3 loop is CSVTGTVVSGYTF. The CDR3 DNA reads TGCAGCGTCACCGGGACGGTCGTCAGCGGCTACACCTTC.